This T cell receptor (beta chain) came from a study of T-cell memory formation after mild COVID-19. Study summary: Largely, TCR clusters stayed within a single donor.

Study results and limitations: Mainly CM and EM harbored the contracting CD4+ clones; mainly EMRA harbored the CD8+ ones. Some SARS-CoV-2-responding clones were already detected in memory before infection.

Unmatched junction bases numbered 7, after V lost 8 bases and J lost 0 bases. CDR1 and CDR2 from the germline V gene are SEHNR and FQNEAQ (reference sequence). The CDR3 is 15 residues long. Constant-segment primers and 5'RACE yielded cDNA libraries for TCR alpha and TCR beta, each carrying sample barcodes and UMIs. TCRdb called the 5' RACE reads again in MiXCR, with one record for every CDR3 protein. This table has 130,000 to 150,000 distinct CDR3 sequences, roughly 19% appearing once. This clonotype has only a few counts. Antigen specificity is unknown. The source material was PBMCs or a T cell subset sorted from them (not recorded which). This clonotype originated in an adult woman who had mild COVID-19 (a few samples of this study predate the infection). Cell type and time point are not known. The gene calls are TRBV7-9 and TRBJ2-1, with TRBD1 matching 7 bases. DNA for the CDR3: TGTGCCAGCGGTCAGGGACAGAGCTCCTACAATGAGCAGTTCTTC. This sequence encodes CASGQGQSSYNEQFF. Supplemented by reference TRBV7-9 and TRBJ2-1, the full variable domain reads DTGVSQNPRHKITKRGQNVTFRCDPISEHNRLYWYRQTLGQGPEFLTYFQNEAQLEKSRLLSDRFSAERPKGSFSTLEIQRTEQGDSAMYLCASGQGQSSYNEQFFGPGTRLTVL.